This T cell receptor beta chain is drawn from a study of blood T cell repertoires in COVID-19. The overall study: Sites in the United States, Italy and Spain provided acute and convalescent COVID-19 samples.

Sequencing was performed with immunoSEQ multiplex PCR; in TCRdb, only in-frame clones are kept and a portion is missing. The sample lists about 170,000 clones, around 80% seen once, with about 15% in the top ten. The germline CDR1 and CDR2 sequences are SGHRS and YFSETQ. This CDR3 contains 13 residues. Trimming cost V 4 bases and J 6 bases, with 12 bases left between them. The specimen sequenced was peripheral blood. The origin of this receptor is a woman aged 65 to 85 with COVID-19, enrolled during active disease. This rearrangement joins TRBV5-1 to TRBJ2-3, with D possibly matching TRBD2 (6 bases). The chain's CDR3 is CASSPPSEDTQYF. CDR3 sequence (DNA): TGCGCCAGCAGCCCCCCTAGCGAGGATACGCAGTATTTT.